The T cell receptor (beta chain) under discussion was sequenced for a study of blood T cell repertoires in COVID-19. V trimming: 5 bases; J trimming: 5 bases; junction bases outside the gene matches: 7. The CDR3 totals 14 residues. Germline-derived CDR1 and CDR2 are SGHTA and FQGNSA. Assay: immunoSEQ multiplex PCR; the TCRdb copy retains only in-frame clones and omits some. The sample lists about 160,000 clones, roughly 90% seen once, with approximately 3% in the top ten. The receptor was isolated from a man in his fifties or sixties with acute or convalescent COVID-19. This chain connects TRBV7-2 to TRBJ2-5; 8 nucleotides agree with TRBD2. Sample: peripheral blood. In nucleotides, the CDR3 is TGTGCCAGCAGCCCCCGGGGGGGCGGGGAGACCCAGTACTTC. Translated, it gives CASSPRGGGETQYF.